The TCR beta chain described here comes from a study of cytotoxic CD8 clonotypes in ibrutinib-treated CLL. Study-wide background: Following treatment for a median roughly twelve months, range 6 to 36, response samples were then taken.

Method: immunoSEQ multiplex PCR; TCRdb's copy keeps in-frame clones and lacks some. The sample has about 40,000 clones, just over 70% seen once; the top ten hold about 9.4%. Germline values: CDR1 MNHEY, CDR2 SMNVEV (reference sequence). J lost 5 bases, V lost 4 bases, and 4 bases had no gene match. This CDR3 is built from 13 residues. Details on this clone: Additional DNA sequences in this sample encode the identical CDR3.

About 2 micrograms of genomic DNA from cryopreserved PBMCs went into TCR beta libraries. The chain has TRBV27 and TRBJ1-1; 7 bases line up with TRBD1. The sample here was PBMCs, taken at disease progression, from a patient treated with ibrutinib. The receptor was isolated from a human donor with chronic lymphocytic leukemia. CDR3 amino acids: CASSSQGWTEAFF. DNA for the CDR3: TGTGCCAGCAGTTCACAGGGGTGGACTGAAGCTTTCTTT.